This TCR beta chain was identified in a study of blood T cells in healthy people across ages (dated by TCRdb to between 2014 and 2016). Notes on the research overall: In model experiments, template switching captured roughly one uniquely barcoded TCR beta cDNA molecule for every two T cells. Using deep sequencing normalized with unique cDNA molecular identifiers, the study measured how TCR beta repertoire diversity changes with age. Four age groups were formed from the donors: young (average approximately 15 years), middle-aged (just under 40), aged (under 70) and long-lived (around 80). To avoid experimental bias, donors of different ages were randomly spread across the sequencing lanes. Using the same blood draw, the study looked at two additional independent replicas of 1 million unique cDNA reads for two donors, one aged 18 to 30 and the other aged 80 or older.

Findings and caveats that apply to the study as a whole: Bulk unsorted PBMC profiling prevented conclusive comparison of naive and antigen-experienced compartments. The percentage of naive T cells measured by flow cytometry correlated strongly with observed TCR beta diversity. Observed TCR beta diversity per million T cells fell roughly linearly with age, and a significant reduction was already apparent by age around 40. Compared with the aged group, the long-lived group had more naive CD4+ T cells, fewer expanded clones and increased TCR diversity, suggesting age selection. Estimates of total diversity from one million sequenced T cells were regarded as lower bounds and underestimates. The CMV infection status of donors was not known, potentially confounding age-related changes in expanded clonotypes.

Germline trimming amounts to 4 bases on V and 0 bases on J, with 10 as the count of junction bases outside the gene matches. Inclusive of the bounding cysteine and phenylalanine, the CDR3 is 17 residues long. The entry retains the CDR3 DNA only, 51 bases that are in frame from base 1. The germline V gene (reference sequence) supplies CDR1 PRHDT and CDR2 FYEKMQ. The library came from 5' RACE. TCRdb shows the sequencer as Illumina HiSeq 2500. A second PCR of about 7 to 12 cycles was run with a J-beta primer mix and a sample-barcoded 5' primer. A unique molecular identifier was introduced onto each TCR beta cDNA molecule by a template-switch 5' adaptor carrying 12 random nucleotides. Each sample yielded at least 2.5 million CDR3-containing paired-end reads. First-strand cDNA was synthesized from all RNA with the Mint cDNA synthesis kit, primed by a TRBC-specific oligonucleotide. Following uracil-DNA glycosylase treatment, a first 18-cycle PCR with universal primers M1SS and BC2_uni_R was performed on all cDNA. On the study's bioinformatics: For normalization, 1 million high-quality reads were randomly selected from each sample, with every read carrying a distinct molecular identifier. Reads sharing molecular identifiers were discarded rather than binned into consensus sequences. MiTCR, with a Q25 quality threshold and the strictest error-elimination algorithm, was used for CDR3 identification, clonotype clustering and error correction. A nonparametric unseen species model with Euler transformation was used to estimate lower-bound total TCR beta diversity. Through fastp at Q25 and MiXCR, TCRdb rebuilt clones from the public reads, retaining in-frame beta chains. A single entry per CDR3 protein holds the most common genes and DNA from its merged rows. The authors' filters were not applied to this entry. The sample table records some 900,000 distinct CDR3 sequences; roughly 52% of these occur just once. Jointly, the top ten make up roughly an eighth of the sample.

The donors were some 39 Caucasian individuals from Russia, aged roughly 6 to 100 years, who were systemically healthy. Each donor gave approximately 9.4 milliliters of peripheral blood, drawn into EDTA-treated Vacutainer tubes. Ficoll-Paque density-gradient centrifugation was used to isolate PBMCs, with at least 6.5 million per sample. Trizol reagent was used to extract total RNA from the PBMCs, yielding at least 5.5 micrograms per sample. For every donor, an aliquot of PBMCs went through flow cytometry to measure the percentages of naive CD45RAhigh/CD27high T cells. There are a few counts of this clonotype. Its antigen remains undetermined. No per-base quality is available; no much larger clone lies one base away.

The receptor was isolated from a man aged 30-40 years in good health. The rearranged chain carries TRBV13 and TRBJ2-3, and 7 junction bases match TRBD1. Sequences were obtained from blood. The nucleotide sequence is TGTGCCAGCAGCTCCCTCAGGACAGGCCCGAGCACAGATACGCAGTATTTT. This gives the protein CASSSLRTGPSTDTQYF.